Sequencing of this TCR beta chain was carried out in a study of PD-L1 blockade in urothelial cancer. For the study at large: Male sex and bladder-origin urothelial cancer were recorded for twenty-five of 29 patients. There were a median of about 140,000 T cells in blood samples.

V gave up 4 bases and J gave up 6 bases; unmatched junction bases: 17. The CDR3 spans 18 residues. CDR1 and CDR2 (germline): SGHRS, YFSETQ. With respect to this clone: Its antigen is not known.

Stated time point: pretreatment peripheral blood. The number of samples from each patient was between 1 and 8, taken pretreatment and on-treatment. The study, taken as a whole, reports: Below-median blood TCR clonality before treatment forecast better survival.

Profiled with immunoSEQ multiplex PCR; TCRdb holds only in-frame clones, not every one. The sample includes about 74,000 clones, almost 90% seen only once; the top ten take more than 3.5%. The chain recombines TRBV5-1 with TRBJ2-2; 8 positions agree with TRBD2. The material was PBMCs, obtained around atezolizumab (anti-PD-L1) treatment. The sequence came from a man in his 70s with urothelial cancer. The CDR3 sequence: CASSGGVAGMSTAGELFF. CDR3 DNA: TGCGCCAGCAGCGGGGGAGTAGCGGGAATGTCTACTGCCGGGGAGCTGTTTTTT.